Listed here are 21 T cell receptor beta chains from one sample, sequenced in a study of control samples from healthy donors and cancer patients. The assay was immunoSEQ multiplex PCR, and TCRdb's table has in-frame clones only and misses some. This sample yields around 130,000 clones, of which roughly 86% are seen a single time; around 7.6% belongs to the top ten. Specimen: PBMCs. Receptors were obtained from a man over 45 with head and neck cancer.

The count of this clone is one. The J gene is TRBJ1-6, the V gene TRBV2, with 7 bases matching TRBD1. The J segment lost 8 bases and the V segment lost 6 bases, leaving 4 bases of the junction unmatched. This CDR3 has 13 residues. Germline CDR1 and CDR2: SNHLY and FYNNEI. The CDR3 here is CASRDREDSPLHF. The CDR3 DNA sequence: TGTGCCAGCAGAGACAGGGAGGATTCACCCCTCCACTTT.

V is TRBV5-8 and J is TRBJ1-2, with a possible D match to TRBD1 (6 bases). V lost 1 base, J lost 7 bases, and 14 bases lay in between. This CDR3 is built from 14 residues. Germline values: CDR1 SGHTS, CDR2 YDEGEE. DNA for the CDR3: TGTGCCAGCAGCTTGCAGGGACACATCTTTGGCTACACCTTC. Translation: CASSLQGHIFGYTF. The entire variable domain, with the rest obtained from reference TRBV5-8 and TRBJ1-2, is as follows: EAGVTQSPTHLIKTRGQQATLRCSPISGHTSVYWYQQALGLGLQFLLWYDEGEERNRGNFPPRFSGRQFPNYSSELNVNALELEDSALYLCASSLQGHIFGYTFGSGTRLTVV.

CDR3 coding DNA: TGTGCCAGTAGGCTGGAAGACTATCAGCCCCAGCATTTT. It specifies CASRLEDYQPQHF. The chain employs TRBV19 and TRBJ1-5, with D hard to call. Per the germline V gene, CDR1 is LNHDA and CDR2 is SQIVND (reference sequence). The CDR3 extends over 13 amino acids. V lost 6 bases, J lost 5 bases, and 11 bases lay in between.

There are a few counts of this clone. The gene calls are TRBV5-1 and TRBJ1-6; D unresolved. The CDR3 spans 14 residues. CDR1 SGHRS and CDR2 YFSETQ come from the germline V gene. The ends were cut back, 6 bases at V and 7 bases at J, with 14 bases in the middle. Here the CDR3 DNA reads TGCGCCAGCACCATCGATCTCGAAAATTCACCCCTCCACTTT. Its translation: CASTIDLENSPLHF.

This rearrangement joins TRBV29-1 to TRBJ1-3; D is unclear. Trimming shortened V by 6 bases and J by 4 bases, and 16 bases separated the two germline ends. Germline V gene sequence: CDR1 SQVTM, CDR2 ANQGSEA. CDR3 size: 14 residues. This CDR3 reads CSVADGSSGNTIYF. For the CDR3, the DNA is TGCAGCGTGGCGGATGGTAGTTCCGGAAACACCATATATTTT.

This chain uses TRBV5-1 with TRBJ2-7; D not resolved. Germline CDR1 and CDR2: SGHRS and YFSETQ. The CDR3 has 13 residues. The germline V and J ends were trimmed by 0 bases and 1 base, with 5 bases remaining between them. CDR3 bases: TGCGCCAGCAGCTTGGACCAGTCCTACGAGCAGTACTTC. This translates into CASSLDQSYEQYF.

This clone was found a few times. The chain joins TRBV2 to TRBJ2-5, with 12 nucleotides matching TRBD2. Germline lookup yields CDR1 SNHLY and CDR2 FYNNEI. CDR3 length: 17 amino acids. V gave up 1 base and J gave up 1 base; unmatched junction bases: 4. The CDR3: CASSEGLLAGGQETQYF. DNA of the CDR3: TGTGCCAGCAGTGAAGGGCTACTAGCGGGGGGCCAAGAGACCCAGTACTTC.

CDR3 loop: CASSFSGRSEQYF. DNA of the CDR3: TGTGCCAGCAGTTTCTCCGGGAGGAGCGAGCAGTACTTC. V usage is TRBV12-3 or TRBV12-4 and J usage is TRBJ2-7; TRBD2 agrees at 7 bases. This CDR3 contains 13 residues. The junction had 5 bases not matched to a gene; V was cut back by 3 bases and J by 6 bases.

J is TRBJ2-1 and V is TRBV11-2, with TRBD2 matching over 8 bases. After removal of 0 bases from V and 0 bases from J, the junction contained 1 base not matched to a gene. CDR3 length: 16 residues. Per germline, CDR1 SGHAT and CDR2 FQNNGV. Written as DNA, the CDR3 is TGTGCCAGCAGCTTAGAAAGCGGGAGCTCCTACAATGAGCAGTTCTTC. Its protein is CASSLESGSSYNEQFF. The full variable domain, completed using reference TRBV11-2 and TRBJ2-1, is EAGVAQSPRYKIIEKRQSVAFWCNPISGHATLYWYQQILGQGPKLLIQFQNNGVVDDSQLPKDRFSAERLKGVDSTLKIQPAKLEDSAVYLCASSLESGSSYNEQFFGPGTRLTVL.

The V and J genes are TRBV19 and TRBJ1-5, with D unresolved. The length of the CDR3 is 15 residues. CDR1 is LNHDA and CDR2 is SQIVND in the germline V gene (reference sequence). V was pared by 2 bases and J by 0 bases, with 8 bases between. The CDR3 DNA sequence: TGTGCCAGTAGTATAAGGGCCTATAGCAATCAGCCCCAGCATTTT. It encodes CASSIRAYSNQPQHF.

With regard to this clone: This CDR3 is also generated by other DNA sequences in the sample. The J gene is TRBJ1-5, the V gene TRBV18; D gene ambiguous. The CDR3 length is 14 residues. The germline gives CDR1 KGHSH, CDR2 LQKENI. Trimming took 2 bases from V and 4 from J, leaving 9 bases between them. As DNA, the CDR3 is TGTGCCAGCTCACCAGGCGGGCAGAATCAGCCCCAGCATTTT. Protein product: CASSPGGQNQPQHF.

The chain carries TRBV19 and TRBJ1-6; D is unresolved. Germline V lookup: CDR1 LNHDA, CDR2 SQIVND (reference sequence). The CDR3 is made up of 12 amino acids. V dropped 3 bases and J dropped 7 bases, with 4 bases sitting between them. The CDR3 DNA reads TGTGCCAGTAGTATGCTGAATTCACCCCTCCACTTT. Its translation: CASSMLNSPLHF.

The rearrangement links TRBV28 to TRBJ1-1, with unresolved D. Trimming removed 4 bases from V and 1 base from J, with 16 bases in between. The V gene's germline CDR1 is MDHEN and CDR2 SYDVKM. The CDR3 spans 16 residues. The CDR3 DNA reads TGTGCCAGCAGTTCCGCACCTTCGACGGGGAACACTGAAGCTTTCTTT. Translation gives CASSSAPSTGNTEAFF. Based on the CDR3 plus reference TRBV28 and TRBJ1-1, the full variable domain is DVKVTQSSRYLVKRTGEKVFLECVQDMDHENMFWYRQDPGLGLRLIYFSYDVKMKEKGDIPEGYSVSREKKERFSLILESASTNQTSMYLCASSSAPSTGNTEAFFGQGTRLTVV.

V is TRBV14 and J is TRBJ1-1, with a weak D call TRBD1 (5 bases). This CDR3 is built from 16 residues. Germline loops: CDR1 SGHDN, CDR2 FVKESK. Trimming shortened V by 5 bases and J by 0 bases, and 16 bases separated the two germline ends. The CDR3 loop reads CASSYKKRGLNTEAFF. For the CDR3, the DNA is TGTGCCAGCAGCTATAAGAAAAGGGGTTTGAACACTGAAGCTTTCTTT.

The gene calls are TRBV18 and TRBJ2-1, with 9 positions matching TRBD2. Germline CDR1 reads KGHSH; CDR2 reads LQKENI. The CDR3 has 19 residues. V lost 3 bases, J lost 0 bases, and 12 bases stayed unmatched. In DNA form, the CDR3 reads TGTGCCAGCTCACCGAGAGCGGGGGGCTCTAAAAGCTCCTACAATGAGCAGTTCTTC. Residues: CASSPRAGGSKSSYNEQFF.

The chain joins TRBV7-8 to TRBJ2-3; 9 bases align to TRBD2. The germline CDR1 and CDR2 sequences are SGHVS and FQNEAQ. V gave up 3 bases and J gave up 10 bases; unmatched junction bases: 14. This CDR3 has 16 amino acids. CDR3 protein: CASSFPSGDSPWAQYF. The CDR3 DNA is TGTGCCAGCAGCTTTCCTAGCGGGGACTCTCCTTGGGCGCAGTATTTT.

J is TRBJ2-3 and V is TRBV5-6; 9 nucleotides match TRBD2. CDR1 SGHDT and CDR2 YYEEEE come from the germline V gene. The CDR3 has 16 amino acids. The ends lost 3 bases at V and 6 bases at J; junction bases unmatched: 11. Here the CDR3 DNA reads TGTGCCAGCAGCTATACCGGGACTAGCCTAGTGGATACGCAGTATTTT. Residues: CASSYTGTSLVDTQYF.

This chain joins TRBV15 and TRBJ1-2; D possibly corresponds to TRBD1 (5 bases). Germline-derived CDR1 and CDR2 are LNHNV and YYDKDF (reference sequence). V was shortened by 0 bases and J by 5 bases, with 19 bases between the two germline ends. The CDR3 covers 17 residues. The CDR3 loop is CATSRDLSWGSYYGYTF. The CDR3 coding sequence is TGTGCCACCAGCAGAGATCTATCATGGGGGTCGTATTATGGCTACACCTTC.

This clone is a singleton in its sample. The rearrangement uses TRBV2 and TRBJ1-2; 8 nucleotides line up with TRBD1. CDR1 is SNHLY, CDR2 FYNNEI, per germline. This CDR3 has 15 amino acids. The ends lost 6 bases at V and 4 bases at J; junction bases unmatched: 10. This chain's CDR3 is CASRLGQGAFYGYTF. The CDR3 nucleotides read TGTGCCAGCAGGTTAGGGCAGGGGGCCTTCTATGGCTACACCTTC.

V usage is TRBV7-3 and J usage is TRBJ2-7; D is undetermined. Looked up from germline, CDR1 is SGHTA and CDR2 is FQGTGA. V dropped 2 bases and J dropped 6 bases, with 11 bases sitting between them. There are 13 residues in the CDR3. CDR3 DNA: TGTGCCAGCAGCTTAGATTATTTGGGCGAGCAGTACTTC. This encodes CASSLDYLGEQYF.

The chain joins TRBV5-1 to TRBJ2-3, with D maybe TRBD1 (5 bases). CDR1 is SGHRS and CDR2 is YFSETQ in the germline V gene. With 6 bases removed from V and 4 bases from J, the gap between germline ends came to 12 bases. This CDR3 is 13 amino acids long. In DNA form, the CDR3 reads TGCGCCAGCAATGAGCAAGGGGCAGATACGCAGTATTTT. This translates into CASNEQGADTQYF.